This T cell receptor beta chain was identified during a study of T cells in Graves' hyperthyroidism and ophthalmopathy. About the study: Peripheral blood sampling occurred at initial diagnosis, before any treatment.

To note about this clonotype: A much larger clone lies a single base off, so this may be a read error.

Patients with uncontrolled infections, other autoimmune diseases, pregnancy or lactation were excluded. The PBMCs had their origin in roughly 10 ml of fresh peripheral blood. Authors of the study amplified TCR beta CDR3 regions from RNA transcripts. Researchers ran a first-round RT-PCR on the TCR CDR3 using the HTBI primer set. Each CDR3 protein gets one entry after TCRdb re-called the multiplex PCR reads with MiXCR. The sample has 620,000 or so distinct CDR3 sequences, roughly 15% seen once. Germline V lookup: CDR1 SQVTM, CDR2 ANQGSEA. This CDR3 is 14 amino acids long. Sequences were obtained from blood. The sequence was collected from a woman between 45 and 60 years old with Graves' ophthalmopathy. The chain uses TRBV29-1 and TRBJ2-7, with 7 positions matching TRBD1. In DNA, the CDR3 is TGCGGCGTTACTTTCACAGGGGTTGCCTACGAGCAGTACTTC. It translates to CGVTFTGVAYEQYF.